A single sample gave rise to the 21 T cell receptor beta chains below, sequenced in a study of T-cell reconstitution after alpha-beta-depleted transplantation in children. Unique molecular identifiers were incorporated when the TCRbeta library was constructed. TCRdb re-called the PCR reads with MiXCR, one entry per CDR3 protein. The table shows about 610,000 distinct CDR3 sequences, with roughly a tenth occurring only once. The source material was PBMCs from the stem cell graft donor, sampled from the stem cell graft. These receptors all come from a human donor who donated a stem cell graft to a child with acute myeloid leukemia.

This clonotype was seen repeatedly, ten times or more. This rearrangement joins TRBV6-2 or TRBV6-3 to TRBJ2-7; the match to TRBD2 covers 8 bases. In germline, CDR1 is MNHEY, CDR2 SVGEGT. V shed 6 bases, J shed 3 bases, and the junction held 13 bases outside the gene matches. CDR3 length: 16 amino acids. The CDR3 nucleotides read TGTGCCAGCAGCCTCGGAGGGGCGGGAGGACACTACGAGCAGTACTTC. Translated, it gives CASSLGGAGGHYEQYF.

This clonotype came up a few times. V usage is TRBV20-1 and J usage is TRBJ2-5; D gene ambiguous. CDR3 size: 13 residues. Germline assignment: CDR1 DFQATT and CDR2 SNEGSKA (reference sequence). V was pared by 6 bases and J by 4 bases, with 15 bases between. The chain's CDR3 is CSATRGVVETQYF. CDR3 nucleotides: TGCAGTGCCACCCGCGGAGTGGTAGAGACCCAGTACTTC.

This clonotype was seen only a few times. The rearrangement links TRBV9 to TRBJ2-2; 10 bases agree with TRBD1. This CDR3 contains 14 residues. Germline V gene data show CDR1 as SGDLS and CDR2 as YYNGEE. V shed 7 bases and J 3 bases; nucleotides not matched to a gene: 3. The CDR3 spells CASDRGLHTGELFF. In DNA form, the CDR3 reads TGTGCCAGCGACAGGGGGCTTCACACCGGGGAGCTGTTTTTT.

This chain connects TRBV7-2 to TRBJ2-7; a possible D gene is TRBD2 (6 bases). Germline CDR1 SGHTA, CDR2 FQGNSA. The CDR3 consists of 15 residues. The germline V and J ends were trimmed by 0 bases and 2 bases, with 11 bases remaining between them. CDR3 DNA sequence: TGTGCCAGCAGCTTAGCCCCCCTAGCGACCTACGAGCAGTACTTC. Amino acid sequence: CASSLAPLATYEQYF.

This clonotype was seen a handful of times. The CDR3 region is CAWSGARDRVKNEQFF. The DNA for the CDR3 is TGTGCCTGGAGTGGGGCCCGGGACAGGGTTAAGAATGAGCAGTTCTTC. The chain combines TRBV30 with TRBJ2-1; TRBD1 agrees at 9 bases. Germline V gives CDR1 GTSNPN, CDR2 SVGIG (reference sequence). The junction had 11 bases not matched to a gene; V was cut back by 1 base and J by 7 bases. The CDR3 runs to 16 residues.

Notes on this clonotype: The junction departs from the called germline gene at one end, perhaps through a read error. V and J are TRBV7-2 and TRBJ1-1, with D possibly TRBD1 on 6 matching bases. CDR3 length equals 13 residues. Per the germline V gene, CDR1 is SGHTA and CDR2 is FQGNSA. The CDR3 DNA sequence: TGTGCCAGCAGCTTACGGGGGCACACTGAAGTTTTCTTT. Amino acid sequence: CASSLRGHTEVFF.

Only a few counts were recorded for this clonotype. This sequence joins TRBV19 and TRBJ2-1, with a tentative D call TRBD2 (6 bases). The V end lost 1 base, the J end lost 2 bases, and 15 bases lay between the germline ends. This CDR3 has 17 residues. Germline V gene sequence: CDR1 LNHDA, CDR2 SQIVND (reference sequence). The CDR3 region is CASSIAVRGAPYNEQFF. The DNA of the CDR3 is TGTGCCAGTAGTATAGCGGTCCGCGGGGCCCCCTACAATGAGCAGTTCTTC.

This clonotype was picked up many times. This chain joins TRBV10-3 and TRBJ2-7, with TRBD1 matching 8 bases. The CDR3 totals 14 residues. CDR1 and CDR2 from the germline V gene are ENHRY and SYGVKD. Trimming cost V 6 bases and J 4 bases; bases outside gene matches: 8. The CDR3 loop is CAIRTGAERYEQYF. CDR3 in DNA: TGTGCCATCAGGACAGGGGCGGAACGGTACGAGCAGTACTTC.

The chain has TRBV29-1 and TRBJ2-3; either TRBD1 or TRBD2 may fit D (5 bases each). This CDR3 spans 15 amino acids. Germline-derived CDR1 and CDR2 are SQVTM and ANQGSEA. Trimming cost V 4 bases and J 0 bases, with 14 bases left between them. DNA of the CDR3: TGCAGCGTTGGGAGTCGGGGCATTAGCACAGATACGCAGTATTTT. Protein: CSVGSRGISTDTQYF.

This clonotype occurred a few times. CDR3 protein: CASSSALAVNEQFF. The DNA of the CDR3 is TGCGCCAGCAGCTCGGCCCTAGCGGTCAATGAGCAGTTCTTC. This chain uses TRBV5-1 with TRBJ2-1, with 7 positions matching TRBD2. V dropped 3 bases and J dropped 6; count of bases not matched to a gene: 6. Germline assignment: CDR1 SGHRS and CDR2 YFSETQ. This CDR3 has 14 amino acids.

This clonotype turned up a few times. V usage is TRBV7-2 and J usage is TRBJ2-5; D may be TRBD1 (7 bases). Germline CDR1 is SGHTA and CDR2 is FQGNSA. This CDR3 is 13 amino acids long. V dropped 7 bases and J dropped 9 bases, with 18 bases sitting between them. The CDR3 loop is CASTAAQGGAQYF. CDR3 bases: TGTGCCAGCACCGCTGCGCAGGGGGGTGCCCAGTACTTC.

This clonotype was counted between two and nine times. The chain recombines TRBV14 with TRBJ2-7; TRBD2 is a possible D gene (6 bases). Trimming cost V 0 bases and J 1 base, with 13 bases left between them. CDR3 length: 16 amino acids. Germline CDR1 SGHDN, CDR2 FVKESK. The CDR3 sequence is CASSQDLGTVSYEQYF. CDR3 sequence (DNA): TGTGCCAGCAGCCAAGATCTAGGGACTGTTTCCTACGAGCAGTACTTC. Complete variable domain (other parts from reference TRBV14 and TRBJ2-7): EAGVTQFPSHSVIEKGQTVTLRCDPISGHDNLYWYRRVMGKEIKFLLHFVKESKQDESGMPNNRFLAERTGGTYSTLKVQPAELEDSGVYFCASSQDLGTVSYEQYFGPGTRLTVT.

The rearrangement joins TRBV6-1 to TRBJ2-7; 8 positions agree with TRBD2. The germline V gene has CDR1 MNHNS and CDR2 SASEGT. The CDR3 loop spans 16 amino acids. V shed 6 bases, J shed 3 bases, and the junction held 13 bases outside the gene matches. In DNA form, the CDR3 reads TGTGCCAGCAGCCCCTTGGGGGCGGGAGGTCTCTACGAGCAGTACTTC. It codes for CASSPLGAGGLYEQYF.

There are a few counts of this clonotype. The CDR3 spells CASSDRRRVGSYNEQFF. The DNA for the CDR3 is TGTGCCAGCAGCGACCGTCGGCGCGTCGGCTCCTACAATGAGCAGTTCTTC. The chain employs TRBV6-2 or TRBV6-3 and TRBJ2-1; D remains unclear. Trimming took off 6 bases at V and 0 bases at J, with 18 bases between the two ends. The CDR3 spans 17 residues. The V gene's germline CDR1 is MNHEY and CDR2 SVGEGT.

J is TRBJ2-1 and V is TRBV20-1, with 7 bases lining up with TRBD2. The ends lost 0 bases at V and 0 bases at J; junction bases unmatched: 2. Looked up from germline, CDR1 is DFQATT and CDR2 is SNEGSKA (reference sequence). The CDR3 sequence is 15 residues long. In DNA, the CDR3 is TGCAGTGCTAGAGAGGGGGAGGGCTCCTACAATGAGCAGTTCTTC. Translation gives CSAREGEGSYNEQFF.

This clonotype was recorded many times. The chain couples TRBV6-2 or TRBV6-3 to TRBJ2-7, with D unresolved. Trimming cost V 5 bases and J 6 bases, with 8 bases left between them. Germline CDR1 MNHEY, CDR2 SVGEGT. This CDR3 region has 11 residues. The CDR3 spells CASSHLREQYF. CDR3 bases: TGTGCCAGCAGTCACCTTCGCGAGCAGTACTTC.

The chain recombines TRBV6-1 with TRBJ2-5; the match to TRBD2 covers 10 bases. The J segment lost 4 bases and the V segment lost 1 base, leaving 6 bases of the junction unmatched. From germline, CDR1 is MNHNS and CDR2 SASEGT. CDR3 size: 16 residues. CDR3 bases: TGTGCCAGCAGTGAAGGCGTAGCGGGAGGAGCAGAGACCCAGTACTTC. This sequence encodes CASSEGVAGGAETQYF.

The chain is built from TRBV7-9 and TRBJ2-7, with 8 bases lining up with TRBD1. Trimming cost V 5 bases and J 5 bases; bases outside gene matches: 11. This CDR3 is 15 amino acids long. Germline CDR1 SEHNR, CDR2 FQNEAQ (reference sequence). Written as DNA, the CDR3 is TGTGCCAGCAGCAAGTCCGGGACAGGACGGGACGAGCAGTACTTC. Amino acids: CASSKSGTGRDEQYF.

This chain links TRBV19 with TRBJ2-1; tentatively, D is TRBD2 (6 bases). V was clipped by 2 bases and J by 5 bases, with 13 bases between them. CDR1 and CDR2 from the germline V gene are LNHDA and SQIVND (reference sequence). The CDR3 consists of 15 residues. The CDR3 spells CASSIPGVGNNEQFF. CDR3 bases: TGTGCCAGTAGTATACCGGGGGTGGGAAACAATGAGCAGTTCTTC.

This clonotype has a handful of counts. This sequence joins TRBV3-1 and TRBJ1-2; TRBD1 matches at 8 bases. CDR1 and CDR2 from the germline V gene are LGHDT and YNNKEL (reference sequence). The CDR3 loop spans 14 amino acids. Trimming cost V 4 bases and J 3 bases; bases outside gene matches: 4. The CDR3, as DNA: TGTGCCAGCAGCCGACAGGGGATGGACTATGGCTACACCTTC. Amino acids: CASSRQGMDYGYTF.

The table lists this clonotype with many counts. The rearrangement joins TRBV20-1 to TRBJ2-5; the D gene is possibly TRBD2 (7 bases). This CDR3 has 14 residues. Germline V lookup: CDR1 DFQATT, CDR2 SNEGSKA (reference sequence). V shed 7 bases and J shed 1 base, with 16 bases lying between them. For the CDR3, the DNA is TGCAGTGGGAAAAGGGGGACTACCCAAGAGACCCAGTACTTC. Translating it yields CSGKRGTTQETQYF.